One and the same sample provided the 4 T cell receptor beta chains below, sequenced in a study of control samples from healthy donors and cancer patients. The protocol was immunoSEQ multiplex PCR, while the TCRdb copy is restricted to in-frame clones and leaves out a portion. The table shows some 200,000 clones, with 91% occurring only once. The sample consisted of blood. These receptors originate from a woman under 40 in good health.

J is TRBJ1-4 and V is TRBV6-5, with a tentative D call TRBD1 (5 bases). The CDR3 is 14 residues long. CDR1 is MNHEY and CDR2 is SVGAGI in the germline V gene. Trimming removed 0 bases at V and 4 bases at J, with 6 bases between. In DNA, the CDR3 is TGTGCCAGCAGTTACTCGGGGGTTAATGAAAAACTGTTTTTT. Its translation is CASSYSGVNEKLFF.

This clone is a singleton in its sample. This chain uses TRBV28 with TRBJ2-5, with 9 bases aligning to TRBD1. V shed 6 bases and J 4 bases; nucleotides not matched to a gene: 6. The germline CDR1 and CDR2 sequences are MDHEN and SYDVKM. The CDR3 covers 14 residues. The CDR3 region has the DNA TGTGCCAGCAGGGGGACAGGGAGGGGAGAGACCCAGTACTTC. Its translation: CASRGTGRGETQYF. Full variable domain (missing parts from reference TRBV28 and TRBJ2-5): DVKVTQSSRYLVKRTGEKVFLECVQDMDHENMFWYRQDPGLGLRLIYFSYDVKMKEKGDIPEGYSVSREKKERFSLILESASTNQTSMYLCASRGTGRGETQYFGPGTRLLVL.

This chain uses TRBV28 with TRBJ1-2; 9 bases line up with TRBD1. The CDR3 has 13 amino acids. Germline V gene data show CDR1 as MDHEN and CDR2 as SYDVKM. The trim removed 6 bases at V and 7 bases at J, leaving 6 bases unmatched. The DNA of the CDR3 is TGTGCCAGCAGCCAACAGGGGGCGCCTGGCTACACCTTC. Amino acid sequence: CASSQQGAPGYTF.

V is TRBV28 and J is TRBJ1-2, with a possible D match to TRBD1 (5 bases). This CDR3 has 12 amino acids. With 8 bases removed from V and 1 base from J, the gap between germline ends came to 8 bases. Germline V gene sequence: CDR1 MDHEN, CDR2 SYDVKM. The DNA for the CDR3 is TGTGCCAGCGGGGGGGGTAACTATGGCTACACCTTC. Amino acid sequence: CASGGGNYGYTF.